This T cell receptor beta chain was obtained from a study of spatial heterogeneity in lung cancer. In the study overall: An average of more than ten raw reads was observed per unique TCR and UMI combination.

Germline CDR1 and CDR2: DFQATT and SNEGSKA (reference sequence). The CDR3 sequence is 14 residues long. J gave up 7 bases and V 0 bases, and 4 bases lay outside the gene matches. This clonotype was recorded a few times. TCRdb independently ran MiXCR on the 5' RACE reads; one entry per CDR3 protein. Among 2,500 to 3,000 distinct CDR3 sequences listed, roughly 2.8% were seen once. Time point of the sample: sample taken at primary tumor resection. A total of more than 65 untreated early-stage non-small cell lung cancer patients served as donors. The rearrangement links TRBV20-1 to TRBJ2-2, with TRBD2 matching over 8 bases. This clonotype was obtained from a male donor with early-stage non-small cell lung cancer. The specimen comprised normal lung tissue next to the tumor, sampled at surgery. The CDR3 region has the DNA TGCAGTGCTAGAGAGCGGGGGGCGAACGGGGAGCTGTTTTTT. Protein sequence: CSARERGANGELFF.